One and the same sample provided the 20 T cell receptor beta chains below, sequenced in a study of blood T cells in healthy people across ages. Combining a sample-barcoded 5' primer with a J-beta primer mix, a second PCR ran for about 7 to 11 cycles. TCRdb reanalysed the 5' RACE reads using MiXCR and keeps one entry per CDR3 protein. The profile shows some 1.5 million distinct CDR3 sequences, roughly 28% of them singletons. The sample taken for sequencing was blood. Every receptor here comes from a woman aged 30 to 39 in good health.

In this sample, this clonotype turned up a few times. The V gene is TRBV3-1, the J gene TRBJ1-2; the match to TRBD1 covers 9 bases. This CDR3 has 15 amino acids. Germline CDR1 is LGHDT and CDR2 is YNNKEL (reference sequence). With 2 bases clipped from V and 11 bases from J, the junction kept 12 bases outside the gene matches. For the CDR3, the DNA is TGTGCCAGCAGCCAAAGAGGCCGGGACAGGGTGTTATACACCTTC. Amino acid sequence: CASSQRGRDRVLYTF.

About this clonotype: The junction departs from germline at one end; a sequencing error may be responsible. The CDR3 loop reads CAGSRGRGIGQETQYF. The CDR3 DNA reads as TGTGCCGGCAGCCGGGGCAGGGGGATCGGGCAAGAGACCCAGTACTTC. This rearrangement joins TRBV14 to TRBJ2-5; TRBD1 aligns across 7 bases. This CDR3 comprises 16 residues. Germline lookup yields CDR1 SGHDN and CDR2 FVKESK.

The chain is built from TRBV29-1 and TRBJ1-2; D might be TRBD1 (5 bases). CDR3 size: 13 residues. CDR1 is SQVTM and CDR2 is ANQGSEA in the germline V gene. V was shortened by 5 bases and J by 7 bases, with 17 bases between the two germline ends. This CDR3 is CSVLPAGPGGYTF. CDR3 nucleotides: TGCAGCGTTTTACCCGCAGGGCCTGGTGGCTACACCTTC.

This clonotype was observed a single time. The chain combines TRBV19 with TRBJ1-4, with D tentatively TRBD1 (6 bases). Germline-derived CDR1 and CDR2 are LNHDA and SQIVND (reference sequence). The CDR3 totals 14 residues. Trimming took 5 bases from V and 8 from J, leaving 15 bases between them. CDR3 bases: TGTGCCAGTAGTGCCGGGGGCTTTGAGGAAAAACTGTTTTTT. It is translated as CASSAGGFEEKLFF.

This sequence joins TRBV3-1 and TRBJ1-1; D may be TRBD1 (5 bases). This CDR3 contains 15 residues. CDR1 is LGHDT and CDR2 is YNNKEL in the germline V gene (reference sequence). V was clipped by 4 bases and J by 0 bases, with 12 bases between them. For the CDR3, the DNA is TGTGCCAGCAGCCTGAACAGGCCTATGAACACTGAAGCTTTCTTT. It yields the protein CASSLNRPMNTEAFF.

This clonotype was found a few times. The chain links TRBV5-5 to TRBJ1-2; 10 nucleotides align to TRBD1. V trimming: 2 bases; J trimming: 6 bases; junction bases outside the gene matches: 4. CDR3 size: 14 residues. Germline CDR1 is SGHKS and CDR2 is YYEKEE (reference sequence). CDR3 amino acids: CASSFSGQGDGYTF. The DNA for the CDR3 is TGTGCCAGCAGCTTTTCTGGACAGGGGGATGGCTACACCTTC.

This clonotype was seen many times. The chain is built from TRBV5-5 and TRBJ2-7; possibly TRBD2 for D (5 bases). Germline V gene sequence: CDR1 SGHKS, CDR2 YYEKEE (reference sequence). The CDR3 totals 16 residues. V gave up 0 bases and J gave up 3 bases, with 16 bases separating them. The CDR3, as DNA: TGTGCCAGCAGCTTGGATCCTGCCGCCGCGGGCTACGAGCAGTACTTC. Its translation is CASSLDPAAAGYEQYF.

This clonotype was found many times. This chain joins TRBV19 and TRBJ2-7, with 7 bases lining up with TRBD1. Germline CDR1 is LNHDA and CDR2 is SQIVND (reference sequence). CDR3 length: 14 residues. The V segment lost 5 bases and the J segment 3 bases; nucleotides outside the gene matches: 7. The CDR3 reads CASSSGQELYEQYF. The CDR3 DNA is TGTGCCAGTAGTTCCGGACAGGAACTCTACGAGCAGTACTTC.

In this sample, this clonotype turned up many times. The chain links TRBV5-5 to TRBJ1-5; the D gene is possibly TRBD1 (6 bases). The germline V gene has CDR1 SGHKS and CDR2 YYEKEE (reference sequence). The CDR3 covers 15 residues. V lost 4 bases and J lost 5, with 16 bases in between. This CDR3 reads CASSPSGQTYQPQHF. CDR3 nucleotides: TGTGCCAGCAGCCCTTCCGGACAGACTTATCAGCCCCAGCATTTT. Full variable domain (outside the CDR3, taken from reference TRBV5-5 and TRBJ1-5): DAGVTQSPTHLIKTRGQQVTLRCSPISGHKSVSWYQQVLGQGPQFIFQYYEKEERGRGNFPDRFSARQFPNYSSELNVNALLLGDSALYLCASSPSGQTYQPQHFGDGTRLSIL.

The V gene is TRBV6-5, the J gene TRBJ1-2, with D maybe TRBD1 (5 bases). Germline V lookup: CDR1 MNHEY, CDR2 SVGAGI. Trimming cost V 5 bases and J 6 bases, with 16 bases left between them. The CDR3 runs to 14 residues. For the CDR3, the DNA is TGTGCCAGCAGTAAGAGGCCAGGGTGGGATGGCTACACCTTC. Translation: CASSKRPGWDGYTF.

The chain joins TRBV5-1 to TRBJ2-7; D may be TRBD2 (6 bases). Between the trimmed V and J ends, which lost 4 bases and 3 bases, there was a span of 17 bases. Germline V gene sequence: CDR1 SGHRS, CDR2 YFSETQ. The CDR3 loop spans 15 amino acids. As DNA, the CDR3 is TGCGCCAGCAGCCCCGGGACTCTCCAAGGCTACGAGCAGTACTTC. Translating it yields CASSPGTLQGYEQYF.

The rearrangement links TRBV2 to TRBJ2-2; 8 bases line up with TRBD1. This CDR3 comprises 15 residues. Germline V gene sequence: CDR1 SNHLY, CDR2 FYNNEI. The V segment lost 5 bases and the J segment 4 bases; nucleotides outside the gene matches: 6. The CDR3 loop is CASSPIQGGTGELFF. CDR3 nucleotide sequence: TGTGCCAGCAGTCCTATACAGGGGGGCACCGGGGAGCTGTTTTTT.

The CDR3 protein is CASSYNPTDTQYF. The CDR3 DNA is TGTGCCAGCAGTTATAATCCCACAGATACGCAGTATTTT. This chain links TRBV7-9 with TRBJ2-3; unclear D gene. CDR1 is SEHNR and CDR2 is FQNEAQ in the germline V gene (reference sequence). V shed 6 bases and J shed 2 bases, with 9 bases lying between them. The CDR3 covers 13 residues.

This chain connects TRBV7-2 to TRBJ2-1; 8 bases are shared with TRBD1. The assigned J gene may be wrong: the sequence end matches TRBJ2-7 better. CDR1 is SGHTA, CDR2 FQGNSA, per germline. The CDR3 contains 17 residues. CDR3 region: CASRPLKDRDKYNEQYF. The CDR3 DNA is TGTGCCAGCAGACCCCTTAAGGACAGGGACAAATACAATGAGCAGTACTTC.

This clonotype was counted between two and nine times. The chain recombines TRBV20-1 with TRBJ1-2, with D unresolved. From germline, CDR1 is DFQATT and CDR2 SNEGSKA (reference sequence). The CDR3 runs to 14 residues. Trimming cost V 5 bases and J 2 bases, with 15 bases left between them. This chain's CDR3 is CSAPPEPPNYGYTF. As DNA, the CDR3 is TGCAGTGCTCCCCCAGAGCCTCCGAACTATGGCTACACCTTC.

This clonotype was seen only a few times. The CDR3 region has the DNA TGCGCCAGCAGCTGGTTTCGGGTCCAAGAGACCCAGTACTTC. Translated: CASSWFRVQETQYF. V gene TRBV5-1 combines with J gene TRBJ2-5; D unclear. The CDR3 extends over 14 amino acids. The V and J ends lost 3 bases and 1 base respectively, with 10 bases between them. The germline gives CDR1 SGHRS, CDR2 YFSETQ.

The sample holds many counts of this clonotype. The gene calls are TRBV29-1 and TRBJ1-5; TRBD1 matches 8 bases. The CDR3 sequence is 16 residues long. V gave up 5 bases and J gave up 6 bases; unmatched junction bases: 15. The germline CDR1 and CDR2 sequences are SQVTM and ANQGSEA. The CDR3 coding sequence is TGCAGCGTTTCCAGTGCAGGGGGCTCCGCCGGTCAGCCCCAGCATTTT. This encodes CSVSSAGGSAGQPQHF.

This clonotype came up a few times. This sequence joins TRBV5-1 and TRBJ1-6, with no clear D. The CDR3 covers 14 residues. V lost 4 bases to trimming and J lost 6 bases, with 11 bases between them. From germline, CDR1 is SGHRS and CDR2 YFSETQ. The CDR3 DNA reads as TGCGCCAGCAGCGTCTGGGTTGGTAATTCACCCCTCCACTTT. The encoded protein is CASSVWVGNSPLHF.

The chain combines TRBV5-1 with TRBJ1-2; D uncertain. Between the trimmed V and J ends, which lost 1 base and 3 bases, there was a span of 7 bases. The CDR3 spans 13 residues. The germline V gene encodes CDR1 SGHRS and CDR2 YFSETQ. For the CDR3, the DNA is TGCGCCAGCAGCTTGACAGAATACTATGGCTACACCTTC. Protein product: CASSLTEYYGYTF. Complete variable domain (other parts from reference TRBV5-1 and TRBJ1-2): KAGVTQTPRYLIKTRGQQVTLSCSPISGHRSVSWYQQTPGQGLQFLFEYFSETQRNKGNFPGRFSGRQFSNSRSEMNVSTLELGDSALYLCASSLTEYYGYTFGSGTRLTVV.

This clonotype has a count of ten or more. The rearrangement joins TRBV18 to TRBJ2-1; 11 bases fit TRBD2. Germline V gene data show CDR1 as KGHSH and CDR2 as LQKENI. V gave up 5 bases and J gave up 9 bases; unmatched junction bases: 12. CDR3 length: 16 residues. The CDR3, as DNA: TGTGCCAGCTCATCTGGGACTAGCGGAAGAAGGGGTGAGCAGTTCTTC. As protein: CASSSGTSGRRGEQFF.